This TCR beta chain was profiled in a study of immune heterogeneity within non-small cell lung tumors. The TCR beta CDR3 region underwent multiplex PCR amplification with 32 V and 13 J primers. TCRdb called the multiplex PCR reads again in MiXCR, with one record for every CDR3 protein. The data contain thousands of distinct CDR3 sequences, about a fifth of them singletons. Study-wide results and caveats: T-cell clonality in a given local region correlated moderately yet significantly with the local tumor mutational burden (R around 0.36).

Of note for this clonotype: What it binds is unknown. This sequence may be a read error, since a much larger clone differs from it by one base.

CDR1 and CDR2 (germline): MGHRA, YSYEKL. CDR3 size: 15 residues. Bulk tumor genomic DNA served as template, at 600 ng per sample. During surgery, several far-apart biopsies were obtained from every primary tumor. Patients underwent curative surgery for non-small cell lung cancer (untreated and newly diagnosed). The origin of this receptor is a man aged 55 to 70 with non-small cell lung cancer. J is TRBJ2-1 and V is TRBV4-1, with D uncertain. The sequencing sample was made of lung tumor tissue. The CDR3 DNA reads as TGCGCCAGCAGCCAAGGGGAACAGACTTACAAGGAGCAGTTCTTC. Amino acids: CASSQGEQTYKEQFF.